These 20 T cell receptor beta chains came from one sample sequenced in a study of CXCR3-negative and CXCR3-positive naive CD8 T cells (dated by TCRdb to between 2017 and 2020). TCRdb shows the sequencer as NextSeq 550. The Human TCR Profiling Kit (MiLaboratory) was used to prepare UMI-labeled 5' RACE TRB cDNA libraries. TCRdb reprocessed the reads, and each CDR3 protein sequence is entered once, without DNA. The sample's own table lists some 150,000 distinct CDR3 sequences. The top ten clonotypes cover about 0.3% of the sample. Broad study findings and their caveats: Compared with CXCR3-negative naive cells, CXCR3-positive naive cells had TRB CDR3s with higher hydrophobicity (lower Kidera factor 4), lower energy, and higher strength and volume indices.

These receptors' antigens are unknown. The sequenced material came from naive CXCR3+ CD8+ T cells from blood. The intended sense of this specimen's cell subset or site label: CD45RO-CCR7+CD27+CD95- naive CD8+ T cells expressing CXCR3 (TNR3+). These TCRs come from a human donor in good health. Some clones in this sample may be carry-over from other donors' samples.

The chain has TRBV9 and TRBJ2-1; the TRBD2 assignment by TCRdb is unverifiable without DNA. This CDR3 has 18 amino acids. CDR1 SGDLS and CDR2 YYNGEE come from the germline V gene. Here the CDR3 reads CASSGLAGGGTRDNEQFF.

The CDR3 is CATSRELAGGHGTQYF. The chain is built from TRBV15 and TRBJ2-5; TCRdb gives TRBD2 as the D gene, but with no DNA this cannot be confirmed. The CDR3 is 16 amino acids. Germline CDR1 is LNHNV and CDR2 is YYDKDF (reference sequence).

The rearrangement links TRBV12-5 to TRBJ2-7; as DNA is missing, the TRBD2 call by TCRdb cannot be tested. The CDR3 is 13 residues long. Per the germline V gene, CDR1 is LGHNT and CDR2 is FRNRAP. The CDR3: CASPPDLYYEQYF.

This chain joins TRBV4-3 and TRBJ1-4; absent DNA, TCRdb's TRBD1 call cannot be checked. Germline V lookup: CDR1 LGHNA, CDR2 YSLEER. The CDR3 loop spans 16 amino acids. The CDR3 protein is CASSQDPEGSNEKLFF.

CDR3 region: CSARAGQGVEQYF. The rearrangement links TRBV20-1 to TRBJ2-7; the D gene TCRdb calls, TRBD1, cannot be checked with no DNA. Per germline, CDR1 DFQATT and CDR2 SNEGSKA (reference sequence). This CDR3 region has 13 residues.

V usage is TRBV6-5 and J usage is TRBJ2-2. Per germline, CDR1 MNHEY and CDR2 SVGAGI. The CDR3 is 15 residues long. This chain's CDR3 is CASSYGSYSTGELFF.

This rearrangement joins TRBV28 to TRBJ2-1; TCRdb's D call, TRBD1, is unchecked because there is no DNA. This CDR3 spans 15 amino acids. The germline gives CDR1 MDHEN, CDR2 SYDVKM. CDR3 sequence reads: CASSPSGTVWNEQFF.

CDR3 in amino acids: CSAIKPSGGPNEQFF. The chain joins TRBV20-1 to TRBJ2-1; TCRdb reports TRBD2, a call that lacks DNA to check it against. The germline CDR1 and CDR2 sequences are DFQATT and SNEGSKA (reference sequence). CDR3 length equals 15 residues.

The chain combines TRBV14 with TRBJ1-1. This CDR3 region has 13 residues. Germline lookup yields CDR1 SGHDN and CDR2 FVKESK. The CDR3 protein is CASSQSRAIEAFF.

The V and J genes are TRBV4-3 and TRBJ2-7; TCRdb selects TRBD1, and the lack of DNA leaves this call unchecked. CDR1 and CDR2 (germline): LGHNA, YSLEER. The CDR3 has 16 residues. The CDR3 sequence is CASSQDRWGHYYEQYF.

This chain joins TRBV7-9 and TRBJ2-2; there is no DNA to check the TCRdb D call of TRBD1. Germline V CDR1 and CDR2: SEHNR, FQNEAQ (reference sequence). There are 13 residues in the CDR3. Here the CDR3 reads CASSPTGTGGLFF.

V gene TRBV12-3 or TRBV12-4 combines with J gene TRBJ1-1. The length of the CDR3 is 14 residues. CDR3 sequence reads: CASSPGGGGTEAFF.

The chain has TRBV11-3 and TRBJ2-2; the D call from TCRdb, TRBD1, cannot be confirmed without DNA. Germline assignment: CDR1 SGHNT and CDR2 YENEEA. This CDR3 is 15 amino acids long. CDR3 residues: CASSSTGDNTGELFF.

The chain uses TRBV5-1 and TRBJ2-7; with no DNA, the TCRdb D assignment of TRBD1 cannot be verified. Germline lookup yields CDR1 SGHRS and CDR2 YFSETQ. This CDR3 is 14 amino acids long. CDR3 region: CASSPRGTLDEQYF. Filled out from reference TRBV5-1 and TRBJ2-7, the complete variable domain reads KAGVTQTPRYLIKTRGQQVTLSCSPISGHRSVSWYQQTPGQGLQFLFEYFSETQRNKGNFPGRFSGRQFSNSRSEMNVSTLELGDSALYLCASSPRGTLDEQYFGPGTRLTVT.

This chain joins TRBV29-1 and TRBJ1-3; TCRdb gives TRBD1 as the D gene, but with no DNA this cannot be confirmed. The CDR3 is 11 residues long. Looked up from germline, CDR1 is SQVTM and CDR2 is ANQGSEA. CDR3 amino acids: CSVIDRGAIYF.

CDR3 amino acids: CASSKAKRQGDETQYF. The chain joins TRBV21-1 to TRBJ2-5; TCRdb selects TRBD1, and the lack of DNA leaves this call unchecked. TRBV21-1 is listed as a pseudogene. The CDR3 covers 16 residues.

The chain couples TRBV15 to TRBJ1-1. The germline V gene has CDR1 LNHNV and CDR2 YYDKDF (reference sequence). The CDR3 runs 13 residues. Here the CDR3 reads CATSWEMNTEAFF.

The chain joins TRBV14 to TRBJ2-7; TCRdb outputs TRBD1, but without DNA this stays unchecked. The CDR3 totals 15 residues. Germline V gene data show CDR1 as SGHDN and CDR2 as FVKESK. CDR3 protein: CASSQGLGPSYEQYF.

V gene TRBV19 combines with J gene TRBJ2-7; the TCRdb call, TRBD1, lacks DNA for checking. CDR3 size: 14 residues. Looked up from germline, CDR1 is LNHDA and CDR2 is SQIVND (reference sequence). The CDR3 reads CASSMQGSTYEQYF.

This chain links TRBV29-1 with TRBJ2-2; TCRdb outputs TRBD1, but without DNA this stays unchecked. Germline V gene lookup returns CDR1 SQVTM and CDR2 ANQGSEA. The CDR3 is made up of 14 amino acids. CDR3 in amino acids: CSVLGLGTTGELFF.